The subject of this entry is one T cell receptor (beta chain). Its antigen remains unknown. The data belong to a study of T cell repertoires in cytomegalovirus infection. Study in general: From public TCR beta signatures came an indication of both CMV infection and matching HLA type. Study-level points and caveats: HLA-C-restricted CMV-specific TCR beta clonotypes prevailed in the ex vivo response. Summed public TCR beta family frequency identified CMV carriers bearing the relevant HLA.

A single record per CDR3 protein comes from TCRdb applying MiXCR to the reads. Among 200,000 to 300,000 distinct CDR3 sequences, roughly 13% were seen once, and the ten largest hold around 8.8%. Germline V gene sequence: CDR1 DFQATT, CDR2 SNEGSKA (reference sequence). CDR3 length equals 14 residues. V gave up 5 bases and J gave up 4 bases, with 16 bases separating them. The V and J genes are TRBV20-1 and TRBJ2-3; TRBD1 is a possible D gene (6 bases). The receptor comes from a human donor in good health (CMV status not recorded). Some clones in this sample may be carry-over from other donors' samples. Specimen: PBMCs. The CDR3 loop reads CSASVTGHSDTQYF. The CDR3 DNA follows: TGCAGTGCTTCGGTTACAGGGCATTCAGATACGCAGTATTTT.